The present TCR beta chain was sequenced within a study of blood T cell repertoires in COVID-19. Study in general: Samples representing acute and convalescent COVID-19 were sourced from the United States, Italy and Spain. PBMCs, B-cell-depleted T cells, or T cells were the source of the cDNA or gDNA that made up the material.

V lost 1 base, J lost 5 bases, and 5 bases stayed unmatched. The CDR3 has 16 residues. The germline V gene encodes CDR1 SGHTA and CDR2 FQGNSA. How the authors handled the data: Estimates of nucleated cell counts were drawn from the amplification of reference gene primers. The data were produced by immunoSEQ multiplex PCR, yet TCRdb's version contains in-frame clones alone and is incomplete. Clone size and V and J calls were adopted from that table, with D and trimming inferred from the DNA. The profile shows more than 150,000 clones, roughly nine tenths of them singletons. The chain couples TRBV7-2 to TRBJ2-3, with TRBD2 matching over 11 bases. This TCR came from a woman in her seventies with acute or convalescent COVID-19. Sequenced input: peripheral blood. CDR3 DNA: TGTGCCAGCAGCTTAGTTTCCGGGACTAGCGGAGATACGCAGTATTTT. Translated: CASSLVSGTSGDTQYF. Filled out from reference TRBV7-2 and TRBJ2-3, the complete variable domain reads GAGVSQSPSNKVTEKGKDVELRCDPISGHTALYWYRQSLGQGLEFLIYFQGNSAPDKSGLPSDRFSAERTGGSVSTLTIQRTQQEDSAVYLCASSLVSGTSGDTQYFGPGTRLTVL.